This TCR beta chain was sequenced in a study of blood T cell repertoires in COVID-19. Using immunoSEQ multiplex PCR, the repertoire was profiled, and TCRdb retains in-frame clones only, with some absent. The repertoire holds about 300,000 clones, with 80% to 90% as singletons. With 6 bases clipped from V and 3 bases from J, the junction kept 11 bases outside the gene matches. This CDR3 is built from 14 residues. Germline V gene data show CDR1 as SQVTM and CDR2 as ANQGSEA. The chain has TRBV29-1 and TRBJ2-7, with 7 bases aligning to TRBD2. Sequenced: peripheral blood. This clonotype was sampled from a man aged 18 to 29 who had recovered from COVID-19. The CDR3 sequence is CSVAGLAENYEQYF. CDR3 nucleotide sequence: TGCAGCGTAGCCGGGCTAGCGGAGAACTACGAGCAGTACTTC.